These T cell receptor beta chains were read from a single sample in a study of CD8 T cells in ankylosing spondylitis. TCRdb redid the calling of the 5' RACE reads with MiXCR, one entry per CDR3 protein. The repertoire holds approximately 250,000 distinct CDR3 sequences, with more than 20% as singletons. Sequencing was carried out using blood, either unsorted or a sorted T cell fraction (not recorded which). Source of these receptors: a male donor with ankylosing spondylitis or in good health (not recorded which). Both conserved end residues are trimmed from each CDR3.

V gene | CDR3 protein
TRBV10-3 | AIRANDRGLDTQY
TRBV7-6 | ASSLAVRETQY
TRBV20-1 | SARDGRQEAYEQY
TRBV20-1 | SARDGQTSSYNEQF
TRBV28 | ASSSGRANTEAF
TRBV10-3 | AIKKLAEAGELF
TRBV20-1 | SAGDRGSYNEQF
TRBV20-1 | SAPGLAGTDTQY
TRBV20-1 | SAIAGGPSSDTQY
TRBV20-1 | SARIGTATSNQPQH
TRBV11-2 | ASSPRLGETQY
TRBV7-2 | ASRRDAGRETQY
TRBV20-1 | SANFGVGDTQY
TRBV20-1 | SARVGQRYYGYT
TRBV10-3 | AISEPGTGVYEQY
TRBV3-1 | ASSHSGAWQPTTQY
TRBV7-2 | ASRPPKGQGTYGYT
TRBV29-1 | SPRGAEAF
TRBV10-3 | AISPGTPGGQPQH
TRBV20-1 | SARGDTTEQY
TRBV6-5 | ASSYSGQAGQY
TRBV20-1 | SGLLAGAYEQY
TRBV5-4 | ASSLVLRGPGANVLT
TRBV6-1 | ASSSYSGGAYEQF
TRBV20-1 | SGTPQRSGELF
TRBV5-6 | ASSFVGAGGSNEQF
TRBV6-5 | ASSYEGGYT
TRBV20-1 | SAGDRKAYGYT
TRBV7-2 | ASSLILAEADTQY
TRBV9 | ASSAGLASWFREAQY
TRBV6-1 | ASSPGPAPEQY
TRBV24-1 | ATSGGEGGKNIQY
TRBV20-1 | SAPSGGVLLEQY
TRBV20-1 | SARPGQANEQF
TRBV4-1 | ASSQTGQGPSYEQY
TRBV20-1 | SARGVGTGKDNEQF
TRBV24-1 | ATSGGLAGADTQY
TRBV20-1 | SATRISGNTIY
TRBV20-1 | SARDGAGLGETQY
TRBV5-1 | ASSFGGVTGELF
TRBV20-1 | SATRQTTGELF
TRBV13 | ASSPADGGAYNEQF
TRBV6-1 | ASSELDRTYEQY
TRBV20-1 | SAGPRQKTYEQY
TRBV6-1 | ASSRGQHIDTQY
TRBV29-1 | SGTEETQY
TRBV6-1 | ASSPGTGGSSGANVLT
TRBV5-1 | ASSPSGGTRDTQY
TRBV20-1 | SAREWTGSSYNEQF
TRBV20-1 | RGARDTEAF
TRBV20-1 | SASGQGPAYEQY
TRBV10-3 | AISDWTPNYGYT
TRBV20-1 | SARPGTGVSYEQY
TRBV29-1 | SGGGQGNYGYT
TRBV11-3 | ASSGGQGGEQF
TRBV10-3 | AIGRGGQTEAF
TRBV10-1 | ASTPGTGNTGELF